A selection of T cell receptor beta chains follows, all from one sample in a study of blood T cell repertoires in COVID-19. Repertoires were generated with immunoSEQ multiplex PCR, while TCRdb's copy carries only in-frame clones and drops some. This table has 400,000 or so clones, about 90% appearing once. Sequencing input: peripheral blood. The receptor source for this set is a man younger than 35 with COVID-19, enrolled during active disease. Both conserved end residues are part of each CDR3. D genes are given only for firm matches. Only part of the rows carry a size: once, few, many, or a class if the clone is expanded.

abundance: -
len: 13
d_gene: -
j_gene: TRBJ2-6
v_gene: TRBV19
CDR3aa: CASSINGANVLTF
CDR3nt: TGTGCCAGTAGTATTAATGGGGCCAACGTCCTGACTTTC

abundance: -
len: 15
d_gene: TRBD2
j_gene: TRBJ2-3
v_gene: TRBV6-4
CDR3aa: CASRLLAGGPDTQYF
CDR3nt: TGTGCCAGCAGATTACTAGCGGGGGGGCCAGATACGCAGTATTTT

abundance: -
len: 14
d_gene: -
j_gene: TRBJ2-1
v_gene: TRBV3-1/TRBV3-2
CDR3aa: CASSPRIAYNEQFF
CDR3nt: TGTGCCAGCAGCCCTAGAATAGCTTACAATGAGCAGTTCTTC

abundance: -
len: 16
d_gene: -
j_gene: TRBJ2-6
v_gene: TRBV7-8
CDR3aa: CASKRDRSSGANVLTF
CDR3nt: TGTGCCAGCAAACGCGACAGGAGCTCTGGGGCCAACGTCCTGACTTTC

abundance: few
len: 14
d_gene: -
j_gene: TRBJ1-3
v_gene: TRBV5-6
CDR3aa: CASSWGRTGNTIYF
CDR3nt: TGTGCCAGCAGCTGGGGCCGAACTGGAAACACCATATATTTT

abundance: -
len: 15
d_gene: TRBD2
j_gene: TRBJ2-1
v_gene: TRBV27
CDR3aa: CASSYTSGPHNEQFF
CDR3nt: TGTGCCAGCAGTTACACTAGCGGACCCCACAATGAGCAGTTCTTC

abundance: -
len: 14
d_gene: -
j_gene: TRBJ2-7
v_gene: TRBV7-6
CDR3aa: CASSFRDTFYEQYF
CDR3nt: TGTGCCAGCAGCTTCCGGGACACATTCTACGAGCAGTACTTC

abundance: -
len: 15
d_gene: -
j_gene: TRBJ2-1
v_gene: TRBV18
CDR3aa: CASSRASDRYNEQFF
CDR3nt: TGTGCCAGCTCACGAGCATCGGACAGATACAATGAGCAGTTCTTC

abundance: -
len: 14
d_gene: TRBD1
j_gene: TRBJ2-5
v_gene: TRBV27
CDR3aa: CASSGDRVQETQYF
CDR3nt: TGTGCCAGCAGTGGAGACAGGGTTCAAGAGACCCAGTACTTC

abundance: -
len: 16
d_gene: TRBD1
j_gene: TRBJ2-2
v_gene: TRBV19
CDR3aa: CASSLLPGQGPGELFF
CDR3nt: TGTGCCAGTAGTCTCTTACCGGGACAGGGTCCCGGGGAGCTGTTTTTT

abundance: few
len: 13
d_gene: -
j_gene: TRBJ1-1
v_gene: TRBV7-9
CDR3aa: CASSLIVNTEAFF
CDR3nt: TGTGCCAGCAGCCTAATAGTGAACACTGAAGCTTTCTTT